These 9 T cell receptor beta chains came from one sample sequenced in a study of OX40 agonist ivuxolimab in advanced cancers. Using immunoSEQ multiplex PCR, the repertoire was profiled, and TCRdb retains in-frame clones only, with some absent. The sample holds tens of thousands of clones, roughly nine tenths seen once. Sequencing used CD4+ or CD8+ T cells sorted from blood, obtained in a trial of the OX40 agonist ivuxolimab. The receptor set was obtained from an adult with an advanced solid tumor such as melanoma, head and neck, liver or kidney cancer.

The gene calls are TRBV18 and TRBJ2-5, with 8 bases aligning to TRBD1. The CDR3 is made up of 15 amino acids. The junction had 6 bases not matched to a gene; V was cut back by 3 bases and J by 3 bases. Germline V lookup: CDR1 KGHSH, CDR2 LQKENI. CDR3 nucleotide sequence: TGTGCCAGCTCACCTTTCCAGGGGGCGGAAGAGACCCAGTACTTC. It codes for CASSPFQGAEETQYF.

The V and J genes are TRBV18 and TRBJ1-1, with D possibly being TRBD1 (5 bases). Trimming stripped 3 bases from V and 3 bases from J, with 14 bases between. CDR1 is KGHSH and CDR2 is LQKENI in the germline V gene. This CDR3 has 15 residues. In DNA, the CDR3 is TGTGCCAGCTCACCCGAACCAGGGCTCTACACTGAAGCTTTCTTT. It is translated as CASSPEPGLYTEAFF. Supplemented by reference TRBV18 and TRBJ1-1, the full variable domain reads NAGVMQNPRHLVRRRGQEARLRCSPMKGHSHVYWYRQLPEEGLKFMVYLQKENIIDESGMPKERFSAEFPKEGPSILRIQQVVRGDSAAYFCASSPEPGLYTEAFFGQGTRLTVV.

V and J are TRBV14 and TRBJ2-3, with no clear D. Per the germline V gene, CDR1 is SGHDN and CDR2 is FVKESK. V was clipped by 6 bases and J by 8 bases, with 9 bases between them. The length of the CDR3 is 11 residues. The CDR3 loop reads CASSRGITQYF. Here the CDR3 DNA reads TGTGCCAGCAGTCGTGGTATTACGCAGTATTTT.

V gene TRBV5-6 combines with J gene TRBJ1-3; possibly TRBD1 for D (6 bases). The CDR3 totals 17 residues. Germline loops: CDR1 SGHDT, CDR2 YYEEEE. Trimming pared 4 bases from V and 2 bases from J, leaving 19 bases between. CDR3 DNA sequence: TGTGCCAGCAGCCTTAACCTGGGGGCCGAAACTGGAAACACCATATATTTT. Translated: CASSLNLGAETGNTIYF. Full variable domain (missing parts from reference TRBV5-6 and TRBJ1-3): DAGVTQSPTHLIKTRGQQVTLRCSPKSGHDTVSWYQQALGQGPQFIFQYYEEEERQRGNFPDRFSGHQFPNYSSELNVNALLLGDSALYLCASSLNLGAETGNTIYFGEGSWLTVV.

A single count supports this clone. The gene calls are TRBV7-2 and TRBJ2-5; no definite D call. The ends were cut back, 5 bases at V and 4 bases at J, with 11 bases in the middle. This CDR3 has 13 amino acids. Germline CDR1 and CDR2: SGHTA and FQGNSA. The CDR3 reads CASSVLFRETQYF. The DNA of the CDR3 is TGTGCCAGCAGCGTACTCTTCAGAGAGACCCAGTACTTC.

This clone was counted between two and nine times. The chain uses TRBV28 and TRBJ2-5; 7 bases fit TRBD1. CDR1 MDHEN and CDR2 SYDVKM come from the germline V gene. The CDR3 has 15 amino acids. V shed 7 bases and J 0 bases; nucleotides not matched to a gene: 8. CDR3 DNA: TGTGCCAGCACCACCGGGACAGCGTACCAAGAGACCCAGTACTTC. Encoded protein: CASTTGTAYQETQYF. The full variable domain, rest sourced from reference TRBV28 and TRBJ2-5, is DVKVTQSSRYLVKRTGEKVFLECVQDMDHENMFWYRQDPGLGLRLIYFSYDVKMKEKGDIPEGYSVSREKKERFSLILESASTNQTSMYLCASTTGTAYQETQYFGPGTRLLVL.

The DNA of the CDR3 is TGTGCCAGCAGCGTAGTGGAGGGTACGGGCTACACCTTC. Protein sequence: CASSVVEGTGYTF. The V call is TRBV9, the J call TRBJ1-2; D remains ambiguous. Germline V lookup: CDR1 SGDLS, CDR2 YYNGEE. V dropped 0 bases and J dropped 8 bases, with 11 bases sitting between them. The CDR3 is 13 amino acids.

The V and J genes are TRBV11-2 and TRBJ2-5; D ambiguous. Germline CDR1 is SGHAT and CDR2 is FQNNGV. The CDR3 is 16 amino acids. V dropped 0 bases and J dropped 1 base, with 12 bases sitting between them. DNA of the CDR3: TGTGCCAGCAGCTTAGATATAGAGGCAGCCCAAGAGACCCAGTACTTC. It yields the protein CASSLDIEAAQETQYF.

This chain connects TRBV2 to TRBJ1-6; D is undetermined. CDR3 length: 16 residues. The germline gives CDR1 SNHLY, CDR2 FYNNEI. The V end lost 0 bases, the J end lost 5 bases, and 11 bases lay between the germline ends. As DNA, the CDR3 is TGTGCCAGCAGTGAAGCGCCGGGTTGGGATAATTCACCCCTCCACTTT. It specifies CASSEAPGWDNSPLHF.